These 10 T cell receptor beta chains were all obtained from the same sample, sequenced in a study of identical twins (dated by TCRdb to the mid-2010s). Library preparation was by 5' RACE. Sequencing instrument: Illumina HiSeq 2000. TCRdb applied fastp at Q25 and MiXCR to the public reads, then kept only in-frame beta chains. Identical CDR3 protein sequences are pooled into one entry, listed with their most common genes and DNA. For this sample the table gives under 300,000 distinct CDR3 sequences, of which 10% to 15% were detected only once. The ten largest clones capture roughly 4% of the sample. The sample also formed part of further work on yellow fever vaccine responses in identical twins.

The sample consisted of memory (CD45RO+) T cells sorted from blood. The label giving this sample's cell subset or site can be read as: CD45RO+ enriched T cells. These receptors were obtained from a woman aged 18-29 years in good health.

The V and J genes are TRBV5-5 and TRBJ1-6; D ambiguous. The CDR3 has 13 residues. The V end lost 1 base, the J end lost 6 bases, and 5 bases lay between the germline ends. Germline lookup yields CDR1 SGHKS and CDR2 YYEKEE (reference sequence). The CDR3 DNA follows: TGTGCCAGCAGCTTGCGCAGTAATTCACCCCTCCACTTT. Its protein product is CASSLRSNSPLHF. The complete variable domain, with remaining parts taken from reference TRBV5-5 and TRBJ1-6, reads DAGVTQSPTHLIKTRGQQVTLRCSPISGHKSVSWYQQVLGQGPQFIFQYYEKEERGRGNFPDRFSARQFPNYSSELNVNALLLGDSALYLCASSLRSNSPLHFGNGTRLTVT.

The chain couples TRBV4-1 to TRBJ2-5; 8 nucleotides align to TRBD1. There are 16 residues in the CDR3. Germline V lookup: CDR1 MGHRA, CDR2 YSYEKL. The ends lost 2 bases at V and 4 bases at J; junction bases unmatched: 9. The CDR3 bases are TGCGCCAGCAGCCAATTCGCAGGGGGCGATGGAGAGACCCAGTACTTC. Translation: CASSQFAGGDGETQYF.

This chain uses TRBV3-1 with TRBJ1-1; 8 bases are a match to TRBD1. CDR3 length: 13 amino acids. Germline V gives CDR1 LGHDT, CDR2 YNNKEL (reference sequence). The ends lost 11 bases at V and 1 base at J; junction bases unmatched: 6. The DNA of the CDR3 is TGTGCCCTACAGGGGGAGACGAACACTGAAGCTTTCTTT. Its protein is CALQGETNTEAFF.

This clonotype occurred many times. V is TRBV11-2 and J is TRBJ2-3; D remains unclear. This CDR3 is 13 amino acids long. V lost 5 bases to trimming and J lost 2 bases, with 8 bases between them. Germline loops: CDR1 SGHAT, CDR2 FQNNGV. CDR3 nucleotides: TGTGCCAGCAGCGCATCCTACACAGATACGCAGTATTTT. This gives the protein CASSASYTDTQYF.

The chain employs TRBV9 and TRBJ2-1; D gene unclear. This CDR3 is 15 amino acids long. V shed 0 bases and J shed 0 bases, with 7 bases lying between them. Germline V gene data show CDR1 as SGDLS and CDR2 as YYNGEE. DNA for the CDR3: TGTGCCAGCAGCGTAGATCCGAGCTCCTACAATGAGCAGTTCTTC. Its translation is CASSVDPSSYNEQFF.

Ten or more counts support this clonotype. The CDR3 DNA reads TGTGCCAGCAGCCGAAGGACAGGAACGAACACCGGGGAGCTGTTTTTT. The encoded protein is CASSRRTGTNTGELFF. This chain connects TRBV3-1 to TRBJ2-2, with TRBD1 identical over 7 bases. The V segment lost 4 bases and the J segment 0 bases; nucleotides outside the gene matches: 5. The germline gives CDR1 LGHDT, CDR2 YNNKEL (reference sequence). The CDR3 extends over 16 amino acids.

The rearrangement uses TRBV16 and TRBJ1-5, with TRBD1 matching over 9 bases. Germline assignment: CDR1 KGHSY and CDR2 FQNENV. The CDR3 contains 13 residues. V lost 5 bases, J lost 6 bases, and 2 bases stayed unmatched. CDR3 residues: CASSTQGAQPQHF. The DNA of the CDR3 is TGTGCCAGCAGCACACAGGGGGCTCAGCCCCAGCATTTT.

This clonotype was observed a handful of times. V is TRBV12-3 or TRBV12-4 and J is TRBJ2-5; D may be TRBD1 or TRBD2 (6 bases each). The CDR3 spans 12 residues. V lost 7 bases to trimming and J lost 11 bases, with 17 bases between them. The CDR3 reads CASTAEGGAQYF. The CDR3 DNA reads as TGTGCCAGCACCGCAGAGGGGGGCGCACAGTACTTC.

This sequence joins TRBV2 and TRBJ1-5, with D hard to call. Germline V lookup: CDR1 SNHLY, CDR2 FYNNEI. V lost 1 base, J lost 7 bases, and 17 bases lay in between. CDR3 length equals 16 residues. CDR3 amino acids: CASSEDLGGPRQPQHF. The CDR3 DNA is TGTGCCAGCAGTGAAGATTTAGGAGGGCCCCGACAGCCCCAGCATTTT.

The chain joins TRBV5-6 to TRBJ2-7; tentative D call: TRBD1 (5 bases). Trimming took off 1 base at V and 0 bases at J, with 17 bases between the two ends. CDR1 and CDR2 (germline): SGHDT, YYEEEE. The CDR3 extends over 17 amino acids. Here the CDR3 reads CASSLTLTARSSYEQYF. DNA for the CDR3: TGTGCCAGCAGCTTGACTTTGACAGCCCGGAGCTCCTACGAGCAGTACTTC.